A selection of T cell receptor beta chains follows, all from one sample in a study of blood T cell repertoires in COVID-19. TCRdb keeps only in-frame clones here, not all; method: immunoSEQ multiplex PCR. The sample holds approximately 90,000 clones; nearly 90% are singletons and the top ten take about 9.1%. The sample taken for sequencing was peripheral blood. These receptors all stem from a man aged 45-65 years with acute or convalescent COVID-19. The CDR3 runs from the conserved cysteine through the conserved F or W. D genes are given only for firm matches. Size tells how often a clone was seen (once, few, many) or the class of an expanded clone, and some rows leave it out.

J: TRBJ1-1; D: TRBD1; size: .; V: TRBV4-1; CDR3: CASSHSGQGGTEAFF; DNA: TGCGCCAGCAGCCACTCGGGACAGGGGGGGACTGAAGCTTTCTTT
J: TRBJ1-2; D: .; size: once; V: TRBV13; CDR3: CASSPYRRQEDGYTF; DNA: TGTGCCAGCAGCCCCTACCGGCGACAGGAGGATGGCTACACCTTC
J: TRBJ2-5; D: TRBD2; size: .; V: TRBV28; CDR3: CASSPGGAGQETQYF; DNA: TGTGCCAGCAGTCCGGGGGGGGCCGGACAAGAGACCCAGTACTTC
J: TRBJ2-1; D: TRBD2; size: .; V: TRBV5-5; CDR3: CASSPLTLAGGHNEQFF; DNA: TGTGCCAGCAGCCCGCTGACCCTAGCGGGGGGGCACAATGAGCAGTTCTTC
J: TRBJ1-1; D: .; size: .; V: TRBV11-1; CDR3: CASSFRGTAHTEAFF; DNA: TGTGCCAGCAGCTTCCGCGGGACGGCCCACACTGAAGCTTTCTTT
J: TRBJ1-6; D: .; size: .; V: TRBV30; CDR3: CAWGAHGDSPLHF; DNA: TGTGCCTGGGGGGCCCATGGGGATTCACCCCTCCACTTT
J: TRBJ2-5; D: .; size: .; V: TRBV30; CDR3: CAHSGNGETQYF; DNA: TGTGCCCACTCAGGAAACGGAGAGACCCAGTACTTC
J: TRBJ1-1; D: TRBD1; size: .; V: TRBV19; CDR3: CASTLPWGQGFEAFF; DNA: TGTGCCAGTACTCTTCCTTGGGGACAGGGCTTTGAAGCTTTCTTT
J: TRBJ2-1; D: TRBD2; size: .; V: TRBV5-1; CDR3: CASSLSTSATYNEQFF; DNA: TGCGCCAGCAGCTTATCGACTAGCGCTACCTACAATGAGCAGTTCTTC
J: TRBJ2-2; D: .; size: .; V: TRBV19; CDR3: CASTSFRGGGTGELFF; DNA: TGTGCCAGTACCTCCTTCCGCGGGGGCGGCACCGGGGAGCTGTTTTTT
J: TRBJ2-5; D: .; size: .; V: TRBV5-1; CDR3: CASRVRQETQYF; DNA: TGCGCCAGCAGGGTCAGACAAGAGACCCAGTACTTC
J: TRBJ1-5; D: .; size: .; V: TRBV5-1; CDR3: CASSLGGSNQPQHF; DNA: TGCGCCAGCAGCTTAGGCGGGAGCAATCAGCCCCAGCATTTT
J: TRBJ1-5; D: .; size: once; V: TRBV19; CDR3: CASNTGLENQPQHF; DNA: TGTGCCAGTAACACAGGTCTGGAAAATCAGCCCCAGCATTTT
J: TRBJ2-2; D: .; size: .; V: TRBV19; CDR3: CASRRQGGSGELFF; DNA: TGTGCCAGCCGGCGGCAGGGGGGATCCGGGGAGCTGTTTTTT
J: TRBJ1-2; D: .; size: .; V: TRBV7-2; CDR3: CASSLRGKGGYTF; DNA: TGTGCCAGCAGCTTGAGAGGGAAAGGTGGCTACACCTTC
J: TRBJ1-3; D: .; size: once; V: TRBV5-1; CDR3: CASSSGSGNTIYF; DNA: TGCGCCAGCAGCTCAGGATCTGGAAACACCATATATTTT
J: TRBJ2-7; D: .; size: .; V: TRBV7-9; CDR3: CASSHTGTTYEQYF; DNA: TGTGCCAGCAGCCATACAGGGACTACCTACGAGCAGTACTTC
J: TRBJ2-2; D: .; size: few; V: TRBV10-3; CDR3: CAISEGRDTGELFF; DNA: TGTGCCATCAGTGAGGGCAGGGACACCGGGGAGCTGTTTTTT
J: TRBJ2-5; D: TRBD2; size: once; V: TRBV7-2; CDR3: CASSVISGNPKTQYF; DNA: TGTGCCAGCAGCGTAATTAGCGGGAACCCGAAGACCCAGTACTTC
J: TRBJ2-3; D: .; size: .; V: TRBV19; CDR3: CASSSPQAGARSTDTQYF; DNA: TGTGCCAGTAGTTCCCCACAGGCGGGGGCGCGGTCCACAGATACGCAGTATTTT
J: TRBJ2-3; D: TRBD2; size: .; V: TRBV7-2; CDR3: CASSFLGLAADTQYF; DNA: TGTGCCAGCAGCTTCCTGGGACTAGCAGCAGATACGCAGTATTTT
J: TRBJ2-4; D: TRBD1; size: .; V: TRBV7-2; CDR3: CASSRDRAKNIQYF; DNA: TGTGCCAGCAGCCGGGACAGAGCCAAAAACATTCAGTACTTC
J: TRBJ1-1; D: TRBD1; size: .; V: TRBV28; CDR3: CASPLPGQTNTEAFF; DNA: TGTGCCAGCCCCCTGCCGGGACAGACGAACACTGAAGCTTTCTTT
J: TRBJ2-7; D: TRBD1; size: .; V: TRBV12-3/TRBV12-4; CDR3: CASSNTGVRGYF; DNA: TGTGCCAGCAGCAACACAGGGGTACGTGGGTACTTC
J: TRBJ1-5; D: .; size: .; V: TRBV7-8; CDR3: CASSLERAQPQHF; DNA: TGTGCCAGCAGTCTGGAGAGGGCTCAGCCCCAGCATTTT
J: TRBJ1-1; D: TRBD1; size: once; V: TRBV6-5; CDR3: CASSKTTGERTEAFF; DNA: TGTGCCAGCAGTAAGACGACAGGGGAAAGAACTGAAGCTTTCTTT
J: TRBJ1-5; D: .; size: .; V: TRBV19; CDR3: CASRGGFNQPQHF; DNA: TGTGCCAGTCGAGGCGGTTTCAATCAGCCCCAGCATTTT
J: TRBJ2-7; D: TRBD2; size: .; V: TRBV27; CDR3: CASSLSPSGTYEQYF; DNA: TGTGCCAGCAGTTTATCGCCTAGCGGGACATACGAGCAGTACTTC
J: TRBJ1-1; D: TRBD1; size: once; V: TRBV7-2; CDR3: CASSLVPIDRDIF; DNA: TGTGCCAGCAGCTTAGTCCCCATCGACAGGGACATATTT
J: TRBJ1-6; D: .; size: .; V: TRBV6-5; CDR3: CASSSRDNSPLHF; DNA: TGTGCCAGCAGTTCCCGGGACAACTCACCCCTCCACTTT
J: TRBJ2-1; D: TRBD2; size: .; V: TRBV15; CDR3: CATSGPTSGAPFYNEQFF; DNA: TGTGCCACCAGCGGCCCGACTAGCGGGGCGCCTTTCTACAATGAGCAGTTCTTC
J: TRBJ1-2; D: TRBD1; size: once; V: TRBV5-1; CDR3: CASSLAGTGRYGYTF; DNA: TGCGCCAGCAGCTTGGCCGGGACAGGACGCTATGGCTACACCTTC
J: TRBJ1-2; D: .; size: .; V: TRBV7-2; CDR3: CASSLSKNYGYTF; DNA: TGTGCCAGCAGCTTATCCAAAAACTATGGCTACACCTTC
J: TRBJ1-4; D: TRBD1; size: .; V: TRBV18; CDR3: CASSPKGQFVRTNEKLFF; DNA: TGTGCCAGCTCACCCAAGGGACAGTTCGTTCGGACTAATGAAAAACTGTTTTTT
J: TRBJ2-7; D: .; size: .; V: TRBV5-1; CDR3: CASSSLGGQQYF; DNA: TGCGCCAGCAGCTCCCTCGGGGGGCAGCAGTACTTC
J: TRBJ2-6; D: TRBD1; size: .; V: TRBV7-9; CDR3: CASSPGTGLSGANVLTF; DNA: TGTGCCAGCAGCCCCGGGACAGGACTCTCTGGGGCCAACGTCCTGACTTTC
J: TRBJ1-5; D: TRBD1; size: .; V: TRBV28; CDR3: CASYTQGVHQPQHF; DNA: TGTGCCAGCTATACGCAGGGGGTCCATCAGCCCCAGCATTTT
J: TRBJ1-2; D: .; size: .; V: TRBV2; CDR3: CASSDRVLFGYTF; DNA: TGTGCCAGCAGTGACAGGGTTCTCTTTGGCTACACCTTC